A single sample gave rise to the 29 T cell receptor beta chains below, sequenced in a study of T cell responses to AZD1222 COVID-19 vaccine. The protocol was immunoSEQ multiplex PCR, while the TCRdb copy is restricted to in-frame clones and leaves out a portion. This table holds under 120,000 clones, nearly 90% found once. The source material was peripheral blood, sampled 28 days after the second AZD1222 dose. All receptors come from an adult who received the AZD1222 COVID-19 vaccine.

The chain is built from TRBV5-5 and TRBJ2-7; a weak D match, TRBD2 (6 bases). Deletions cut 4 bases from V and 4 bases from J, with 21 bases between. Germline values: CDR1 SGHKS, CDR2 YYEKEE (reference sequence). This CDR3 has 16 amino acids. In nucleotides, the CDR3 is TGTGCCAGCAGCCGTTTGTCTGGGGCGGGGAGATACGAGCAGTACTTC. It translates to CASSRLSGAGRYEQYF. Full variable domain (rest looked up from reference TRBV5-5 and TRBJ2-7): DAGVTQSPTHLIKTRGQQVTLRCSPISGHKSVSWYQQVLGQGPQFIFQYYEKEERGRGNFPDRFSARQFPNYSSELNVNALLLGDSALYLCASSRLSGAGRYEQYFGPGTRLTVT.

This clone turned up a few times. This sequence joins TRBV10-3 and TRBJ1-1; D is perhaps TRBD1 (6 bases). Germline CDR1 reads ENHRY; CDR2 reads SYGVKD. This CDR3 comprises 14 residues. Trimming took 4 bases from V and 4 from J, leaving 13 bases between them. The CDR3 region has the DNA TGTGCCATCAGTGCAGGGGAGGAGAGCACTGAAGCTTTCTTT. Translation: CAISAGEESTEAFF.

The J gene is TRBJ2-1, the V gene TRBV20-1; D call uncertain. This CDR3 has 16 amino acids. Germline V gene data show CDR1 as DFQATT and CDR2 as SNEGSKA (reference sequence). With 3 bases removed from V and 2 bases from J, the gap between germline ends came to 17 bases. The CDR3, as DNA: TGCAGTGCTAGTTCGTGGTCCGCTAGTACCTACAATGAGCAGTTCTTC. Protein sequence: CSASSWSASTYNEQFF.

The chain carries TRBV7-2 and TRBJ2-1; 7 bases are shared with TRBD2. The germline V gene encodes CDR1 SGHTA and CDR2 FQGNSA. This CDR3 is built from 16 residues. Trimming took 3 bases from V and 5 from J; bases not matched to a gene: 10. The CDR3, as DNA: TGTGCCAGCAGCTTTCCCGGGAGGAGAAGGGACAATGAGCAGTTCTTC. Protein: CASSFPGRRRDNEQFF.

The chain has TRBV10-3 and TRBJ1-2; no clear D. This CDR3 spans 16 amino acids. The V gene's germline CDR1 is ENHRY and CDR2 SYGVKD. Trimming took off 0 bases at V and 0 bases at J, with 11 bases between the two ends. CDR3 bases: TGTGCCATCAGTGAGTCTGGGGTAGGGACTAACTATGGCTACACCTTC. Protein product: CAISESGVGTNYGYTF.

J is TRBJ1-3 and V is TRBV28; D remains ambiguous. The CDR3 is made up of 17 amino acids. V was clipped by 4 bases and J by 2 bases, with 18 bases between them. Germline CDR1 MDHEN, CDR2 SYDVKM. The DNA for the CDR3 is TGTGCCAGCAGTTCTATCGCCCGAGGAGGGCCTGGAAACACCATATATTTT. Its translation: CASSSIARGGPGNTIYF.

This clone occurred once. V is TRBV6-4 and J is TRBJ1-5; D remains unclear. In germline, CDR1 is MRHNA, CDR2 SNTAGT. V lost 7 bases and J lost 0, with 13 bases in between. The CDR3 extends over 15 amino acids. The CDR3 bases are TGTGCCAGCAAGGACGTACACTATAGCAATCAGCCCCAGCATTTT. Translation gives CASKDVHYSNQPQHF.

The V gene is TRBV5-4, the J gene TRBJ2-3; 9 bases agree with TRBD2. Trimming cost V 1 base and J 4 bases; bases outside gene matches: 4. This CDR3 has 15 amino acids. Germline lookup yields CDR1 SGHNT and CDR2 YYREEE (reference sequence). The CDR3 region has the DNA TGTGCCAGCAGCTTGAGGCTAGCGGGACCAGATACGCAGTATTTT. This codes for CASSLRLAGPDTQYF.

The chain carries TRBV24-1 and TRBJ2-1; TRBD2 matches at 7 bases. The germline gives CDR1 KGHDR, CDR2 SFDVKD. With 4 bases clipped from V and 6 bases from J, the junction kept 5 bases outside the gene matches. CDR3 length: 14 residues. The CDR3 DNA reads as TGTGCCACCAGTGACAGCGGGATACGCAATGAGCAGTTCTTC. This gives the protein CATSDSGIRNEQFF.

The chain couples TRBV19 to TRBJ2-2; 8 nucleotides agree with TRBD1. After removal of 6 bases from V and 1 base from J, the junction contained 7 bases not matched to a gene. This CDR3 has 16 amino acids. Germline assignment: CDR1 LNHDA and CDR2 SQIVND (reference sequence). The CDR3 DNA reads as TGTGCCAGTAGATTTCAGGGGGCGGAGAACACCGGGGAGCTGTTTTTT. Its translation: CASRFQGAENTGELFF. Based on the CDR3 plus reference TRBV19 and TRBJ2-2, the full variable domain is DGGITQSPKYLFRKEGQNVTLSCEQNLNHDAMYWYRQDPGQGLRLIYYSQIVNDFQKGDIAEGYSVSREKKESFPLTVTSAQKNPTAFYLCASRFQGAENTGELFFGEGSRLTVL.

This clone was seen just once. The chain joins TRBV5-6 to TRBJ1-6; no reliable D call. This CDR3 spans 16 amino acids. CDR1 SGHDT and CDR2 YYEEEE come from the germline V gene. V was shortened by 4 bases and J by 4 bases, with 15 bases between the two germline ends. This CDR3 reads CASSPGEGRYNSPLHF. The CDR3 DNA reads as TGTGCCAGCAGCCCAGGAGAGGGCAGGTATAATTCACCCCTCCACTTT.

The rearrangement links TRBV5-1 to TRBJ2-7; TRBD2 matches 8 bases. Germline CDR1 SGHRS, CDR2 YFSETQ. Trimming removed 1 base from V and 9 bases from J; junction bases left unmatched: 27. The CDR3 runs to 20 residues. The DNA for the CDR3 is TGCGCCAGCAGCTTGCAGGGGCATGACAATAGCGGGAACTACTACGAGTCGCAGTACTTC. It yields the protein CASSLQGHDNSGNYYESQYF.

This clone was detected only once. The rearrangement uses TRBV7-8 and TRBJ2-1; the match to TRBD2 covers 9 bases. There are 15 residues in the CDR3. Germline V gene lookup returns CDR1 SGHVS and CDR2 FQNEAQ. V lost 3 bases, J lost 4 bases, and 4 bases stayed unmatched. The CDR3 DNA sequence: TGTGCCAGCAGCTTGGCTAGCGGGGATTACAATGAGCAGTTCTTC. It specifies CASSLASGDYNEQFF. The variable domain in full, with the rest retrieved from reference TRBV7-8 and TRBJ2-1, is GAGVSQSPRYKVAKRGQDVALRCDPISGHVSLFWYQQALGQGPEFLTYFQNEAQLDKSGLPSDRFFAERPEGSVSTLKIQRTQQEDSAVYLCASSLASGDYNEQFFGPGTRLTVL.

The rearrangement uses TRBV2 and TRBJ2-5, with 8 bases lining up with TRBD2. With 4 bases clipped from V and 3 bases from J, the junction kept 7 bases outside the gene matches. Per germline, CDR1 SNHLY and CDR2 FYNNEI. The CDR3 is made up of 15 amino acids. DNA for the CDR3: TGTGCCAGCAGTGGGCATAGCGGGACCAAAGAGACCCAGTACTTC. Protein: CASSGHSGTKETQYF.

The chain joins TRBV2 to TRBJ2-5; possibly TRBD1 for D (6 bases). Germline values: CDR1 SNHLY, CDR2 FYNNEI. The CDR3 runs to 13 residues. V was pared by 4 bases and J by 5 bases, with 11 bases between. The CDR3 is CASSAGVVETQYF. In DNA, the CDR3 is TGTGCCAGCAGTGCAGGGGTGGTGGAGACCCAGTACTTC.

The V gene is TRBV6-1, the J gene TRBJ1-2; D is unclear. Trimming left V 2 bases short and J 1 base short, with 8 bases between. Germline CDR1 and CDR2: MNHNS and SASEGT. This CDR3 comprises 14 residues. The CDR3 loop is CASSESNDNYGYTF. CDR3 DNA: TGTGCCAGCAGTGAATCAAACGATAACTATGGCTACACCTTC.

The chain links TRBV19 to TRBJ1-5; TRBD1 matches at 7 bases. The CDR3 is made up of 15 amino acids. CDR1 and CDR2 (germline): LNHDA, SQIVND (reference sequence). After removal of 5 bases from V and 2 bases from J, the junction contained 6 bases not matched to a gene. CDR3 in amino acids: CASSYDRVGNQPQHF. The CDR3 bases are TGTGCCAGTAGTTATGACAGGGTCGGCAATCAGCCCCAGCATTTT.

This rearrangement joins TRBV11-2 to TRBJ1-5, with unresolved D. Looked up from germline, CDR1 is SGHAT and CDR2 is FQNNGV. Trimming took 3 bases from V and 5 from J, leaving 8 bases between them. This CDR3 has 13 amino acids. The CDR3: CASSFNSHQPQHF. In DNA, the CDR3 is TGTGCCAGCAGCTTTAACAGTCATCAGCCCCAGCATTTT.

The chain joins TRBV27 to TRBJ2-5, with D maybe TRBD1 (6 bases). Trimming removed 0 bases from V and 1 base from J, with 9 bases in between. The CDR3 extends over 15 amino acids. Looked up from germline, CDR1 is MNHEY and CDR2 is SMNVEV (reference sequence). The CDR3 reads CASSLSLQGQETQYF. The DNA for the CDR3 is TGTGCCAGCAGTTTATCGCTACAGGGCCAAGAGACCCAGTACTTC.

The gene calls are TRBV30 and TRBJ1-1; D is unclear. The CDR3 has 11 amino acids. Germline V gives CDR1 GTSNPN, CDR2 SVGIG (reference sequence). V gave up 5 bases and J gave up 5 bases, with 9 bases separating them. The CDR3 reads CAWVRWTEAFF. DNA for the CDR3: TGTGCCTGGGTGCGGTGGACTGAAGCTTTCTTT.

CDR3 residues: CASSVGTSGSGRELFF. The CDR3 region has the DNA TGCGCCAGCAGCGTGGGGACTAGCGGGAGTGGAAGGGAGCTGTTTTTT. The chain employs TRBV5-1 and TRBJ2-2; TRBD2 aligns across 14 bases. V gave up 4 bases and J gave up 9 bases; unmatched junction bases: 8. Germline lookup yields CDR1 SGHRS and CDR2 YFSETQ. There are 16 residues in the CDR3.

The V call is TRBV6-5, the J call TRBJ1-2; tentatively, D is TRBD1 (5 bases). The V gene's germline CDR1 is MNHEY and CDR2 SVGAGI. This CDR3 region has 14 residues. Trimming cost V 4 bases and J 2 bases, with 11 bases left between them. For the CDR3, the DNA is TGTGCCAGCAGTTCAGGGAATGCCAACTATGGCTACACCTTC. It yields the protein CASSSGNANYGYTF.

The chain joins TRBV25-1 to TRBJ2-5; 7 bases align to TRBD2. Germline CDR1 is MGHDK and CDR2 is SYGVNS. V shed 1 base and J 5 bases; nucleotides not matched to a gene: 4. CDR3 length: 14 amino acids. CDR3 in DNA: TGTGCCAGCAGTGAATGGGACGGGAGGGAGACCCAGTACTTC. It yields the protein CASSEWDGRETQYF.

V usage is TRBV7-2 and J usage is TRBJ2-7; 7 bases agree with TRBD1. With V trimmed by 4 bases and J by 7 bases, 13 bases remained unmatched. Germline V gene lookup returns CDR1 SGHTA and CDR2 FQGNSA. This CDR3 spans 15 amino acids. The CDR3 sequence is CASSSSRQGVWEQYF. The CDR3 DNA sequence: TGTGCCAGCAGCTCCTCCAGACAGGGTGTGTGGGAGCAGTACTTC.

V gene TRBV11-2 combines with J gene TRBJ2-7, with 8 bases aligning to TRBD2. J was trimmed by 9 bases and V by 3 bases; bases with no gene match: 16. From germline, CDR1 is SGHAT and CDR2 FQNNGV. The CDR3 loop spans 16 amino acids. CDR3 coding DNA: TGTGCCAGCAGCTTTAGTAGCGGGGTGGTTTCTAGGGTGCAGTACTTC. Amino acid sequence: CASSFSSGVVSRVQYF.

This clone appeared once. The gene calls are TRBV28 and TRBJ2-2, with 14 bases matching TRBD2. Germline CDR1 and CDR2: MDHEN and SYDVKM. The CDR3 runs to 23 residues. The trim removed 5 bases at V and 2 bases at J, leaving 22 bases unmatched. The CDR3 nucleotides read TGTGCCAGCAGTACCCTAAATCGCGGGGGGACTAGCGGGAGTTCGGGCAACACCGGGGAGCTGTTTTTT. Translation gives CASSTLNRGGTSGSSGNTGELFF.

The chain couples TRBV4-1 to TRBJ2-6; TRBD2 matches at 7 bases. The CDR3 consists of 19 residues. The V segment lost 1 base and the J segment 0 bases; nucleotides outside the gene matches: 9. CDR1 and CDR2 from the germline V gene are MGHRA and YSYEKL. As DNA, the CDR3 is TGCGCCAGCAGCCAAGTGTTTAGCGGGCCAAGCTCTGGGGCCAACGTCCTGACTTTC. Translating gives CASSQVFSGPSSGANVLTF.

The rearrangement links TRBV7-2 to TRBJ2-3; D unresolved. The germline gives CDR1 SGHTA, CDR2 FQGNSA. The CDR3 sequence is 16 residues long. V was clipped by 1 base and J by 2 bases, with 13 bases between them. CDR3 sequence (DNA): TGTGCCAGCAGCTTAGGGTCCGGCTACCACACAGATACGCAGTATTTT. It yields the protein CASSLGSGYHTDTQYF.

This chain joins TRBV7-9 and TRBJ1-2; perhaps TRBD1 as D (5 bases). CDR1 and CDR2 from the germline V gene are SEHNR and FQNEAQ (reference sequence). The CDR3 spans 16 residues. Trimming pared 0 bases from V and 4 bases from J, leaving 15 bases between. The CDR3 sequence is CASSLAEGGGSYGYTF. CDR3 coding DNA: TGTGCCAGCAGCTTAGCTGAGGGCGGGGGTAGCTATGGCTACACCTTC.